These 21 T cell receptor beta chains came from one sample sequenced in a study of cytomegalovirus exposure and HLA in healthy donors. Vbeta (60) and Jbeta (13) primers were used in the PCR. Sequencing used immunoSEQ multiplex PCR; TCRdb keeps in-frame clones, though not all of them. The sample table sets out around 75,000 clones. Sequencing input: PBMCs. The receptors here all came from a boy between 10 and 17 years old in good health and CMV-seronegative.

The chain recombines TRBV2 with TRBJ1-2, with 7 bases identical to TRBD1. J lost 2 bases, V lost 7 bases, and 10 bases had no gene match. Germline CDR1 and CDR2: SNHLY and FYNNEI. This CDR3 region has 15 residues. The CDR3 here is CASTEGRTGNYGYTF. The CDR3 bases are TGTGCCAGCACCGAGGGGAGGACAGGAAACTATGGCTACACCTTC.

The chain has TRBV5-6 and TRBJ1-3; D uncertain. The germline V gene encodes CDR1 SGHDT and CDR2 YYEEEE. The CDR3 loop spans 14 amino acids. Trimming stripped 2 bases from V and 0 bases from J, with 6 bases between. CDR3 protein: CASSFISSGNTIYF. The DNA for the CDR3 is TGTGCCAGCAGCTTTATATCCTCTGGAAACACCATATATTTT. Supplemented by reference TRBV5-6 and TRBJ1-3, the full variable domain reads DAGVTQSPTHLIKTRGQQVTLRCSPKSGHDTVSWYQQALGQGPQFIFQYYEEEERQRGNFPDRFSGHQFPNYSSELNVNALLLGDSALYLCASSFISSGNTIYFGEGSWLTVV.

The CDR3 sequence is CASSFGQGGKNEQFF. The CDR3 DNA reads TGTGCCAGCAGCTTCGGACAGGGGGGGAAAAATGAGCAGTTCTTC. The chain uses TRBV5-6 and TRBJ2-1, with 10 positions matching TRBD1. The CDR3 has 15 amino acids. The V and J ends lost 2 bases and 7 bases, in that order; junction bases with no gene match: 6. Germline V lookup: CDR1 SGHDT, CDR2 YYEEEE.

A note on this clone: The junction departs from the called germline gene at one end, perhaps through a read error. V usage is TRBV14 and J usage is TRBJ1-1, with D tentatively TRBD1 (5 bases). There are 13 residues in the CDR3. Germline V gives CDR1 SGHDN, CDR2 FVKESK. CDR3 bases: TGTGCCAGCAGCCTCTATCAGGGCGCTGAAGATTTCTTT. Translating it yields CASSLYQGAEDFF. Based on the CDR3 plus reference TRBV14 and TRBJ1-1, the full variable domain is EAGVTQFPSHSVIEKGQTVTLRCDPISGHDNLYWYRRVMGKEIKFLLHFVKESKQDESGMPNNRFLAERTGGTYSTLKVQPAELEDSGVYFCASSLYQGAEDFFGQGTRLTVV.

The chain combines TRBV19 with TRBJ2-1, with 8 bases lining up with TRBD2. With 3 bases clipped from V and 4 bases from J, the junction kept 8 bases outside the gene matches. The CDR3 has 16 residues. Germline CDR1 is LNHDA and CDR2 is SQIVND (reference sequence). DNA for the CDR3: TGTGCCAGTAGTATGGGGTCCAGCGGGGGATACAATGAGCAGTTCTTC. Protein product: CASSMGSSGGYNEQFF.

V usage is TRBV29-1 and J usage is TRBJ1-1, with D unresolved. Germline CDR1 SQVTM, CDR2 ANQGSEA. The CDR3 extends over 12 amino acids. V lost 4 bases and J lost 3, with 9 bases in between. The CDR3 loop is CSVVIEDTEAFF. The CDR3 DNA reads as TGCAGCGTTGTGATCGAGGACACTGAAGCTTTCTTT. Variable domain in full (rest from reference TRBV29-1 and TRBJ1-1): SAVISQKPSRDICQRGTSLTIQCQVDSQVTMMFWYRQQPGQSLTLIATANQGSEATYESGFVIDKFPISRPNLTFSTLTVSNMSPEDSSIYLCSVVIEDTEAFFGQGTRLTVV.

The chain combines TRBV19 with TRBJ1-1, with a weak D call TRBD1 (5 bases). Germline V gives CDR1 LNHDA, CDR2 SQIVND (reference sequence). V lost 4 bases and J 1 base, leaving 25 bases between the germline ends. The CDR3 loop spans 19 amino acids. CDR3 residues: CASSKGYKVSKPRNTEAFF. CDR3 DNA sequence: TGTGCCAGTAGTAAGGGGTATAAAGTGTCTAAACCTCGGAACACTGAAGCTTTCTTT.

The rearrangement joins TRBV7-3 to TRBJ2-2, with 8 positions matching TRBD2. The CDR3 spans 15 residues. CDR1 and CDR2 from the germline V gene are SGHTA and FQGTGA. J lost 6 bases, V lost 5 bases, and 8 bases had no gene match. CDR3 DNA: TGTGCCAGCAGCCCTCAGCGGGAGCTTGCCGGGGAGCTGTTTTTT. Translating it yields CASSPQRELAGELFF.

V gene TRBV19 combines with J gene TRBJ1-1; D call uncertain. CDR3 length: 15 amino acids. Germline V CDR1 and CDR2: LNHDA, SQIVND (reference sequence). V shed 5 bases and J shed 2 bases, with 15 bases lying between them. For the CDR3, the DNA is TGTGCCAGTAGTCACGCGGCGCGGGGAAACACTGAAGCTTTCTTT. It yields the protein CASSHAARGNTEAFF.

This chain joins TRBV11-1 and TRBJ1-4; TRBD1 matches 7 bases. CDR1 and CDR2 (germline): SGHAT, FQDESV (reference sequence). CDR3 length: 15 amino acids. The V segment lost 5 bases and the J segment 5 bases; nucleotides outside the gene matches: 8. CDR3 region: CASSPRTGLNEKLFF. The CDR3 DNA reads as TGTGCCAGCAGCCCCCGGACAGGCCTGAATGAAAAACTGTTTTTT.

The chain joins TRBV13 to TRBJ2-7; D may be TRBD1 (6 bases). Germline CDR1 and CDR2: PRHDT and FYEKMQ (reference sequence). The CDR3 is 15 amino acids. V was shortened by 0 bases and J by 2 bases, with 11 bases between the two germline ends. DNA of the CDR3: TGTGCCAGCAGCTTAGGGGCAGGGGCCACCTACGAGCAGTACTTC. It is translated as CASSLGAGATYEQYF.

Here the CDR3 reads CASSPSGGTLEAQYF. The CDR3 DNA follows: TGTGCCAGCAGCCCATCGGGTGGCACCCTAGAAGCGCAGTACTTC. The gene calls are TRBV7-3 and TRBJ2-7; D gene unclear. Germline V gene lookup returns CDR1 SGHTA and CDR2 FQGTGA. Deletions cut 5 bases from V and 9 bases from J, with 23 bases between. The CDR3 sequence is 15 residues long. Full variable domain (remainder filled in from reference TRBV7-3 and TRBJ2-7): GAGVSQTPSNKVTEKGKYVELRCDPISGHTALYWYRQSLGQGPEFLIYFQGTGAADDSGLPNDRFFAVRPEGSVSTLKIQRTERGDSAVYLCASSPSGGTLEAQYFGPGTRLTVT.

The rearrangement uses TRBV7-9 and TRBJ1-4; D gene ambiguous. Germline V gene lookup returns CDR1 SEHNR and CDR2 FQNEAQ (reference sequence). The CDR3 contains 15 residues. V lost 1 base and J lost 3, with 9 bases in between. CDR3 DNA sequence: TGTGCCAGCAGCTTAGGTGACATTTCTAATGAAAAACTGTTTTTT. This translates into CASSLGDISNEKLFF. Drawing the rest from reference TRBV7-9 and TRBJ1-4, the complete variable domain is DTGVSQNPRHKITKRGQNVTFRCDPISEHNRLYWYRQTLGQGPEFLTYFQNEAQLEKSRLLSDRFSAERPKGSFSTLEIQRTEQGDSAMYLCASSLGDISNEKLFFGSGTQLSVL.

The chain links TRBV5-3 to TRBJ1-1; 12 bases map to TRBD1. TRBV5-3 is placed among ORFs of uncertain function. This CDR3 region has 23 residues. The J segment lost 0 bases and the V segment lost 3 bases, leaving 24 bases of the junction unmatched. The chain's CDR3 is CARSSRQYFRDRGLLAMNTEAFF. The CDR3 DNA follows: TGTGCCAGAAGCTCACGACAATACTTCCGGGACAGGGGGCTTTTAGCGATGAACACTGAAGCTTTCTTT.

The V and J genes are TRBV11-2 and TRBJ2-6; D is perhaps TRBD2 (5 bases). Per the germline V gene, CDR1 is SGHAT and CDR2 is FQNNGV. With 7 bases removed from V and 2 bases from J, the gap between germline ends came to 21 bases. This CDR3 is built from 18 residues. Written as DNA, the CDR3 is TGTGCCAGCATTGCCTCCGCGTTTGTCGGGACTGGGGCCAACGTCCTGACTTTC. Translated: CASIASAFVGTGANVLTF.

The CDR3: CASSGTDTGELFF. In DNA, the CDR3 is TGTGCCAGTAGCGGGACTGACACCGGGGAGCTGTTTTTT. The rearrangement uses TRBV6-4 and TRBJ2-2; 8 bases agree with TRBD2. This CDR3 contains 13 residues. From germline, CDR1 is MRHNA and CDR2 SNTAGT. The J segment lost 3 bases and the V segment lost 9 bases, leaving 3 bases of the junction unmatched.

V and J are TRBV15 and TRBJ1-1, with a weak D call TRBD1 (5 bases). The CDR3 is 15 amino acids. V lost 5 bases, J lost 0 bases, and 13 bases lay in between. Germline values: CDR1 LNHNV, CDR2 YYDKDF (reference sequence). In DNA, the CDR3 is TGTGCCACCAGCGATCTGGGGGGGGTGAACACTGAAGCTTTCTTT. Its translation: CATSDLGGVNTEAFF.

The CDR3 DNA follows: TGTGCCAGCAGAACGACAGGGGGCCAAGAGACCCAGTACTTC. This codes for CASRTTGGQETQYF. The J gene is TRBJ2-5, the V gene TRBV28, with 9 bases identical to TRBD1. The CDR3 runs to 14 residues. With V trimmed by 6 bases and J by 1 base, 3 bases remained unmatched. Germline CDR1 and CDR2: MDHEN and SYDVKM.

The rearrangement joins TRBV5-1 to TRBJ1-2; 8 positions match TRBD1. The V gene end was trimmed by 4 bases and the J gene end by 1 base; junction bases not matched to a gene: 3. Germline CDR1 reads SGHRS; CDR2 reads YFSETQ. The CDR3 spans 14 residues. CDR3 coding DNA: TGCGCCAGCAGCCTTGGACAGGGTAACTATGGCTACACCTTC. Translation gives CASSLGQGNYGYTF. The complete variable domain, with remaining parts taken from reference TRBV5-1 and TRBJ1-2, reads KAGVTQTPRYLIKTRGQQVTLSCSPISGHRSVSWYQQTPGQGLQFLFEYFSETQRNKGNFPGRFSGRQFSNSRSEMNVSTLELGDSALYLCASSLGQGNYGYTFGSGTRLTVV.

This chain joins TRBV6-4 and TRBJ1-5; no clear D. Germline V gene data show CDR1 as MRHNA and CDR2 as SNTAGT. The V and J ends lost 6 bases and 4 bases respectively, with 10 bases between them. CDR3 length: 13 amino acids. The DNA for the CDR3 is TGTGCCAGCAGCACGACACTTAATCAGCCCCAGCATTTT. It encodes CASSTTLNQPQHF.

The chain employs TRBV2 and TRBJ1-2; D is undetermined. Trimming took off 7 bases at V and 6 bases at J, with 21 bases between the two ends. Germline V gives CDR1 SNHLY, CDR2 FYNNEI. The CDR3 runs to 15 residues. The CDR3, as DNA: TGTGCCAGCATCGGTCTCGTGGGAGGAGTGAATGGCTACACCTTC. Protein: CASIGLVGGVNGYTF.